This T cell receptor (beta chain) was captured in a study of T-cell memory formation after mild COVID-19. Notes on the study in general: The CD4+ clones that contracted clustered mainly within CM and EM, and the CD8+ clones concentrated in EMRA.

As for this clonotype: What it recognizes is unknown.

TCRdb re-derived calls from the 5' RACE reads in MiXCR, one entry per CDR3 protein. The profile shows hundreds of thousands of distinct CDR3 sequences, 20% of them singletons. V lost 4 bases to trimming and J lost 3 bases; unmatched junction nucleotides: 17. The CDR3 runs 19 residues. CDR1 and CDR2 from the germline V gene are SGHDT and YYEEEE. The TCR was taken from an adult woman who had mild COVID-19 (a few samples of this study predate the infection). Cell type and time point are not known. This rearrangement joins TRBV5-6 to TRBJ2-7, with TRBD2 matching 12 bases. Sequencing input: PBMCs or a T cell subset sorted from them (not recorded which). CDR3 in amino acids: CASSLLRTSGEDQVYEQYF. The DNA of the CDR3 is TGTGCCAGCAGCCTCTTAAGGACTAGCGGGGAGGATCAAGTCTACGAGCAGTACTTC.